Below are 20 T cell receptor beta chains sequenced from a single sample in a study of vaccination effects on CD4 cells after COVID-19. The repertoire was sequenced with immunoSEQ multiplex PCR; TCRdb's copy has only in-frame clones and lacks some. The sample yields 25,000 to 35,000 clones, 75% to 85% seen once. Ahead of sequencing, the ViraFEST assay grew antigen-specific CD4+ T cells using viral peptide pools. Following culture for more than 9 days, CD4+ T cells were isolated. Absence of prior SARS-CoV-2 infection characterized the vaccine recipients, who showed negative nucleocapsid antibodies. These TCRs' antigens remain unknown. The input for sequencing was CD4+ T cells from PBMCs cultured with SARS-CoV-2 spike peptides, taken before COVID-19 vaccination. The receptors derive from a human donor who received a COVID-19 vaccine.

The gene calls are TRBV4-2 and TRBJ2-7, with 8 bases identical to TRBD2. CDR1 is LGHNA and CDR2 is YNFKEQ in the germline V gene. J lost 0 bases, V lost 2 bases, and 6 bases had no gene match. The CDR3 spans 16 residues. CDR3 residues: CASSQTLAAGSYEQYF. DNA of the CDR3: TGTGCCAGCAGCCAAACACTAGCGGCTGGCTCCTACGAGCAGTACTTC.

This clone was seen a few times. This CDR3 reads CASSLDWLKTRDEQYF. The CDR3, as DNA: TGTGCCAGCAGTTTAGATTGGCTAAAAACCCGGGACGAGCAGTACTTC. The chain combines TRBV28 with TRBJ2-7; D remains unclear. CDR3 length equals 16 residues. V was shortened by 2 bases and J by 5 bases, with 19 bases between the two germline ends. Per germline, CDR1 MDHEN and CDR2 SYDVKM.

V and J are TRBV4-1 and TRBJ1-4; no clear D. Germline CDR1 and CDR2: MGHRA and YSYEKL. The CDR3 contains 18 residues. V was pared by 4 bases and J by 0 bases, with 18 bases between. CDR3 sequence: CASSPLKVLRATNEKLFF. Written as DNA, the CDR3 is TGCGCCAGCAGCCCCCTTAAGGTCTTGAGAGCAACTAATGAAAAACTGTTTTTT.

This clone was seen more than once but under ten times. The DNA of the CDR3 is TGTGCCAGCAGCAGAAGTCAGGGGTCCGGAGCTTTCTTT. Its translation is CASSRSQGSGAFF. This sequence joins TRBV7-9 and TRBJ1-1; D perhaps matches TRBD1 (6 bases). This CDR3 region has 13 residues. Trimming shortened V by 5 bases and J by 10 bases, and 17 bases separated the two germline ends. CDR1 and CDR2 from the germline V gene are SEHNR and FQNEAQ (reference sequence).

J is TRBJ2-3 and V is TRBV7-2; TRBD2 agrees at 13 bases. CDR3 length equals 17 residues. The V and J ends lost 1 base and 1 base, in that order; junction bases with no gene match: 2. Germline V lookup: CDR1 SGHTA, CDR2 FQGNSA. CDR3 nucleotide sequence: TGTGCCAGCAGCTTAGAAGGACTAGCGGGAGGCACAGATACGCAGTATTTT. It yields the protein CASSLEGLAGGTDTQYF. The entire variable domain, with the rest obtained from reference TRBV7-2 and TRBJ2-3, is as follows: GAGVSQSPSNKVTEKGKDVELRCDPISGHTALYWYRQSLGQGLEFLIYFQGNSAPDKSGLPSDRFSAERTGGSVSTLTIQRTQQEDSAVYLCASSLEGLAGGTDTQYFGPGTRLTVL.

The gene calls are TRBV6-5 and TRBJ1-5; perhaps TRBD1 as D (6 bases). V shed 5 bases and J shed 7 bases, with 18 bases lying between them. This CDR3 comprises 15 residues. CDR1 is MNHEY, CDR2 SVGAGI, per germline. The CDR3 nucleotides are TGTGCCAGCAGTCCCTACCGGGGGGCGGGACAGCCCCAGCATTTT. Its protein product is CASSPYRGAGQPQHF.

The chain uses TRBV6-2 or TRBV6-3 and TRBJ2-7, with TRBD2 identical over 7 bases. Trimming removed 6 bases from V and 6 bases from J; junction bases left unmatched: 11. CDR1 is MNHEY and CDR2 is SVGEGT in the germline V gene. The CDR3 runs to 14 residues. CDR3 protein: CASSRGSGGFEQYF. The CDR3 region has the DNA TGTGCCAGCAGCCGCGGCTCGGGGGGTTTCGAGCAGTACTTC.

The chain couples TRBV20-1 to TRBJ2-7; 11 nucleotides agree with TRBD2. With 3 bases clipped from V and 6 bases from J, the junction kept 4 bases outside the gene matches. The germline gives CDR1 DFQATT, CDR2 SNEGSKA (reference sequence). CDR3 length equals 13 residues. CDR3 protein: CSASLAGGGEQYF. The CDR3 DNA sequence: TGCAGTGCTAGTCTAGCGGGAGGCGGCGAGCAGTACTTC.

This clone was picked up one time. This chain links TRBV19 with TRBJ1-6, with D tentatively TRBD1 (5 bases). Trimming shortened V by 0 bases and J by 6 bases, and 12 bases separated the two germline ends. The CDR3 sequence is 16 residues long. The V gene's germline CDR1 is LNHDA and CDR2 SQIVND (reference sequence). The DNA of the CDR3 is TGTGCCAGTAGTATAGAAGGGGCAGGGACTAATTCACCCCTCCACTTT. This gives the protein CASSIEGAGTNSPLHF.

This clone has a single count. A junction boundary mismatches the germline segment, possibly from a read error. V gene TRBV3-1 (or the pseudogene TRBV3-2) combines with J gene TRBJ1-5; 8 positions match TRBD1. Germline-derived CDR1 and CDR2 are LGHDT and YNNKEL (reference sequence). The CDR3 runs 16 residues. This CDR3 is CASSQDSAGGNQPQHF. CDR3 bases: TGTGCCAGCAGCCAAGATTCGGCAGGGGGCAACCAGCCCCAGCATTTT.

This chain joins TRBV10-3 and TRBJ2-2; TRBD1 matches 8 bases. From germline, CDR1 is ENHRY and CDR2 SYGVKD. V trimming: 3 bases; J trimming: 1 base; junction bases outside the gene matches: 4. CDR3 length: 16 amino acids. The CDR3 nucleotides are TGTGCCATCAGTGATACCGGGACAGGGAACACCGGGGAGCTGTTTTTT. It translates to CAISDTGTGNTGELFF.

This sequence joins TRBV6-5 and TRBJ2-5, with 12 positions matching TRBD2. CDR1 and CDR2 from the germline V gene are MNHEY and SVGAGI. The CDR3 has 15 residues. V was pared by 6 bases and J by 5 bases, with 7 bases of the junction left unmatched. The CDR3 nucleotides are TGTGCCAGCAGACCTAGCGGGGGGGCCAGCGAGACCCAGTACTTC. This sequence encodes CASRPSGGASETQYF.

This clone was counted only a few times. This chain uses TRBV2 with TRBJ1-2; possible D gene TRBD1, 5 bases. Germline values: CDR1 SNHLY, CDR2 FYNNEI. The CDR3 is 14 amino acids. With 6 bases removed from V and 6 bases from J, the gap between germline ends came to 17 bases. CDR3 DNA: TGTGCCAGCAGCAGGGACGGAGGAGGGCATGGCTACACCTTC. Its translation is CASSRDGGGHGYTF.

The chain is built from TRBV6-1 and TRBJ1-1; D ambiguous. V lost 1 base to trimming and J lost 1 base, with 4 bases between them. From germline, CDR1 is MNHNS and CDR2 SASEGT. The length of the CDR3 is 13 residues. CDR3 nucleotide sequence: TGTGCCAGCAGTGAAGGTAGGAACACTGAAGCTTTCTTT. This codes for CASSEGRNTEAFF.

The rearrangement links TRBV29-1 to TRBJ2-2; the match to TRBD1 covers 7 bases. The CDR3 covers 15 residues. Germline values: CDR1 SQVTM, CDR2 ANQGSEA. V lost 4 bases and J lost 2; bases outside the gene matches: 7. CDR3 coding DNA: TGCAGCGTTGGTAAGGGACAGCTAAACACCGGGGAGCTGTTTTTT. Translated, it gives CSVGKGQLNTGELFF.

The J gene is TRBJ1-1, the V gene TRBV6-5; D gene uncertain. Germline V gives CDR1 MNHEY, CDR2 SVGAGI. V lost 5 bases to trimming and J lost 6 bases, with 13 bases between them. This CDR3 contains 13 residues. In nucleotides, the CDR3 is TGTGCCAGCAGTAAAACCCTCTTACCTGAAGCTTTCTTT. Encoded protein: CASSKTLLPEAFF.

The chain employs TRBV11-2 and TRBJ2-7; tentative D call: TRBD2 (5 bases). The length of the CDR3 is 14 residues. Per the germline V gene, CDR1 is SGHAT and CDR2 is FQNNGV. Trimming shortened V by 4 bases and J by 5 bases, and 15 bases separated the two germline ends. CDR3 sequence: CASSSVPGGDEQYF. In DNA form, the CDR3 reads TGTGCCAGCAGCTCGGTCCCTGGAGGTGACGAGCAGTACTTC. The whole variable domain, remainder taken from reference TRBV11-2 and TRBJ2-7, is EAGVAQSPRYKIIEKRQSVAFWCNPISGHATLYWYQQILGQGPKLLIQFQNNGVVDDSQLPKDRFSAERLKGVDSTLKIQPAKLEDSAVYLCASSSVPGGDEQYFGPGTRLTVT.

This rearrangement joins TRBV27 to TRBJ2-4, with 11 bases aligning to TRBD1. Trimming at V came to 0 bases and at J to 4 bases, leaving 14 bases not matched to a gene. The CDR3 is 20 residues long. The V gene's germline CDR1 is MNHEY and CDR2 SMNVEV (reference sequence). CDR3 in amino acids: CASSLSADRGLLSGKNIQYF. CDR3 nucleotides: TGTGCCAGCAGTTTATCGGCGGACAGGGGGCTACTTTCGGGTAAAAACATTCAGTACTTC.

The rearrangement links TRBV6-5 to TRBJ1-1; 7 bases map to TRBD1. Germline trimming cut 4 bases from V and 5 bases from J; bases unmatched to any gene: 7. The CDR3 loop spans 14 amino acids. Germline V gene sequence: CDR1 MNHEY, CDR2 SVGAGI. The CDR3 spells CASSFGQARTEAFF. Here the CDR3 DNA reads TGTGCCAGCAGTTTCGGACAGGCTAGGACTGAAGCTTTCTTT.

The chain recombines TRBV19 with TRBJ2-3; 11 nucleotides match TRBD1. Losses at the gene ends were 1 base for V and 5 bases for J; bases not matched to a gene: 5. Germline lookup yields CDR1 LNHDA and CDR2 SQIVND (reference sequence). CDR3 length: 16 residues. The CDR3 nucleotides read TGTGCCAGTAGTATAGCCCGGACAGGGGGCATAGATACGCAGTATTTT. The encoded protein is CASSIARTGGIDTQYF. Full variable domain (rest looked up from reference TRBV19 and TRBJ2-3): DGGITQSPKYLFRKEGQNVTLSCEQNLNHDAMYWYRQDPGQGLRLIYYSQIVNDFQKGDIAEGYSVSREKKESFPLTVTSAQKNPTAFYLCASSIARTGGIDTQYFGPGTRLTVL.